This T cell receptor (beta chain) was sequenced during a study of T-cell reconstitution after alpha-beta-depleted transplantation in children. Unique molecular identifiers were built into the TCRbeta library. TCRdb reprocessed the PCR reads with MiXCR, giving one entry per CDR3 protein. Among some 200,000 distinct CDR3 sequences listed, 8.5% to 10% were seen once. V was trimmed by 0 bases and J by 5 bases, leaving 13 bases between them. Germline loops: CDR1 MNHEY, CDR2 SVGAGI. The CDR3 covers 15 residues. This chain links TRBV6-5 with TRBJ2-5; D possibly matches TRBD1 or TRBD2 (6 bases each). The specimen was PBMCs from the stem cell graft donor, collected from the stem cell graft. This receptor was taken from a human donor who donated a stem cell graft to a child with acute lymphoblastic leukemia. CDR3 region: CASSYSPGAVETQYF. The CDR3 DNA reads TGTGCCAGCAGTTACTCCCCGGGGGCAGTGGAGACCCAGTACTTC.